These T cell receptor beta chains were read from a single sample in a study of cytomegalovirus exposure and HLA in healthy donors. Using immunoSEQ multiplex PCR, the repertoire was profiled, and TCRdb retains in-frame clones only, with some absent. The table has about 140,000 clones, 8.9% seen once. The sequencing sample was made of PBMCs. Every receptor here comes from a woman in her 40s in good health and CMV-seropositive. Both conserved end residues are part of each CDR3. The D gene is left open where the match is weak. The size field is filled for only some rows; it gives once, few, many or a size class.

clone_size d_call j_call v_call cdr3_nt cdr3_aa
NA TRBD1 TRBJ2-3 TRBV4-3 TGCGCCAGCAGCCGACTCACAGGGGCAGATACGCAGTATTTT CASSRLTGADTQYF
NA TRBD1 TRBJ2-5 TRBV6-1 TGTGCCAGCAGTGAGAAGACAGGGGGTTTCGAGACCCAGTACTTC CASSEKTGGFETQYF
NA NA TRBJ2-5 TRBV7-6 TGTGCCAGCAGCTTAGTGGGGCTACTTGTGGAGACCCAGTACTTC CASSLVGLLVETQYF
few TRBD1 TRBJ1-1 TRBV14 TGTGCCAGCAGCCAAGACTCCGGGACAGGGTACACTGAAGCTTTCTTT CASSQDSGTGYTEAFF
NA TRBD1 TRBJ1-4 TRBV5-8 TGTGCCAGCAGTACAGGGGTTACTAATGAAAAACTGTTTTTT CASSTGVTNEKLFF
NA TRBD1 TRBJ2-7 TRBV7-2 TGTGCCAGCAGCTTAAGGACAGGGACTCACCACGAGCAGTACTTC CASSLRTGTHHEQYF
few TRBD1 TRBJ2-6 TRBV5-1 TGCGCCAGCAGCACAGACAGGGGGGGACTTCCCAACGTCCTGACTTTC CASSTDRGGLPNVLTF
few TRBD1 TRBJ2-3 TRBV7-9 TGTGCCAGCGAAAACAGGGGGACGTCAGATACGCAGTATTTT CASENRGTSDTQYF
NA NA TRBJ2-3 TRBV4-1 TGCGCCAGCAGCCAAGTTGAGGGCGGGGCAAGCACAGATACGCAGTATTTT CASSQVEGGASTDTQYF
NA TRBD1 TRBJ1-2 TRBV25-1 TGTGCCAGCAGTGAATTCGGGACAGGCTATGGCTACTCCTTC CASSEFGTGYGYSF
NA TRBD1 TRBJ1-1 TRBV5-1 TGCGCCAGCAGCTTTTTTAGCCCGGGACAGGGGCACACTGAAGCTTTCTTT CASSFFSPGQGHTEAFF
NA TRBD1 TRBJ2-5 TRBV5-1 TGCGCCAGCAGCAGATACGCGACAGGGGGCCTTGAGACCCAGTACTTC CASSRYATGGLETQYF
NA NA TRBJ1-1 TRBV5-1 TGCGCCAGCAGCTTGTTCGGGGGAGCGGAAGCTTTCTTT CASSLFGGAEAFF
few NA TRBJ2-7 TRBV12-2 TGTGCAAGTCGCTTAGGAGAGGGATACGAGCAGTACTTC CASRLGEGYEQYF
NA NA TRBJ2-3 TRBV4-1 TGCGCCAGCAGCCAGGGGAGGACAGATACGCAGTATTTT CASSQGRTDTQYF
NA TRBD2 TRBJ2-5 TRBV5-4 TGTGCCAGCAGCTTCACTAGCGGGGGGGCCCAAGAGACCCAGTACTTC CASSFTSGGAQETQYF
NA TRBD1 TRBJ1-1 TRBV4-1 TGCGCCGGCAGCCATTTCCCCCGGGGGACAGGGGGCGCAGGAGCTGAAGCTTTCTTT CAGSHFPRGTGGAGAEAFF
NA NA TRBJ1-4 TRBV5-1 TGCGCCAGCAGCCTTAGTGCAACTAATGAAAAACTGTTTTTT CASSLSATNEKLFF
NA NA TRBJ2-1 TRBV7-8 TGTGCCAGCAGCTCCGGACAGTCCGTTTACAATGAGCAGTTCTTC CASSSGQSVYNEQFF
NA NA TRBJ2-2 TRBV5-1 TGCGCCAGCAGGTCAACCGGGACGAACACCGGGGAGCTGTTTTTT CASRSTGTNTGELFF
NA NA TRBJ1-2 TRBV2 NA CASSEVGTGAF
NA NA TRBJ2-5 TRBV5-4 TGTGCCAGCAGCTTGGGCCCGGGGACCCAGTACTTC CASSLGPGTQYF
NA NA TRBJ1-1 TRBV11-3 TGTGCCAGCAGCCCCTCGACACAGAACACTGAAGCTTTCTTT CASSPSTQNTEAFF
NA NA TRBJ2-3 TRBV9 TGTGCCAGCAGCACCCCACGGGGATGGTTGCAGTATTTT CASSTPRGWLQYF
NA NA TRBJ2-5 TRBV11-3 TGTGCCAGCAGCTCGCGGGAAGAGACCCAGTACTTC CASSSREETQYF
few TRBD2 TRBJ2-5 TRBV2 TGTGCCAGCCTACTAGCGGGGAGAGAGACCCAGTACTTC CASLLAGRETQYF
few NA TRBJ2-1 TRBV9 TGTGCCAGCAGCGTAGGACAGGTAACCAACAATGAGCAGTTCTTC CASSVGQVTNNEQFF
NA NA TRBJ2-2 TRBV2 TGTGCCAGCAGTCTAGCTGAAGACAGGCTCGCGAACACCGGGGAGCTGTTTTTT CASSLAEDRLANTGELFF
few TRBD2 TRBJ2-1 TRBV5-1 TGCGCCAGCAGCTCTAGCGGGGGAAACTACAATGAGCAGTTCTTC CASSSSGGNYNEQFF
NA NA TRBJ1-2 TRBV5-8 TGTGCCAGCAGCTTGGACGGGTTTGGCTACACCTTC CASSLDGFGYTF
few TRBD2 TRBJ2-2 TRBV9 TGTGCCAGCAGCGTGCTAGCGGGAGATACCGGGGAGCTGTTTTTT CASSVLAGDTGELFF
few TRBD2 TRBJ2-2 TRBV6-5 TGTGCCAGCAGCACTAGCGGGGGGTCGACCGGGGAGCTGTTTTTT CASSTSGGSTGELFF
NA TRBD1 TRBJ1-1 TRBV7-2 TGTGCCAGCAGCTTAGGACAGGGGGCGCAGGGAGCTTTCTTT CASSLGQGAQGAFF
NA TRBD2 TRBJ2-5 TRBV29-1 TGCAGCGTTGAACGAGCTAGCGGGGAGATTCAAGAGACCCAGTACTTC CSVERASGEIQETQYF
few NA TRBJ2-7 TRBV5-1 TGCGCCAGCAGCTCAGGATACGAGCAGTACTTC CASSSGYEQYF
few TRBD2 TRBJ2-7 TRBV5-4 TGTGCCAGCAGCCCTGTAGCGGGGGCAAGCTCCTACGAGCAGTACTTC CASSPVAGASSYEQYF
few NA TRBJ2-5 TRBV2 TGTGCCAGCTCCGGGACAAGCCAAGAGACCCAGTACTTC CASSGTSQETQYF
few TRBD1 TRBJ1-1 TRBV5-1 TGCGCCAGCAGCTTCGACAGGGGGGAAACTGAAGCTTTCTTT CASSFDRGETEAFF
NA NA TRBJ2-1 TRBV19 TGTGCCAGTAGTCCGCGCTCCTACAATGAGCAGTTCTTC CASSPRSYNEQFF
NA TRBD1 TRBJ1-2 TRBV7-9 TGTGCCAGCAGGCCACTAGGACAGGGGAATACCTATGGCTACACCTTC CASRPLGQGNTYGYTF
NA NA TRBJ2-6 TRBV5-1 TGCGCCAGCGGTGACTCCTCTGGGGCCAACGTCCTGACTTTC CASGDSSGANVLTF
few NA TRBJ2-7 TRBV5-1 TGCGCCAGCAGCCTGGTGGACAGCTCCTACGAGCAGTACTTC CASSLVDSSYEQYF
few NA TRBJ1-1 TRBV4-1 TGCGCCAGCAGCCATGACCTGAGGGAGAACACTGAAGCTTTCTTT CASSHDLRENTEAFF
NA TRBD2 TRBJ2-3 TRBV5-1 TGCGCCAGCAGCTTGGTTGGTAGCGGGACAGATACGCAGTATTTT CASSLVGSGTDTQYF
few NA TRBJ2-2 TRBV7-2 TGTGCCAGCAGCTTCGGAGGGAACACCGGGGAGCTGTTTTTT CASSFGGNTGELFF
NA TRBD2 TRBJ2-1 TRBV5-1 TGCGCCAGCAGCTCCCAGGGACTAGCGGCCTCCTACAATGAGCAGTTCTTC CASSSQGLAASYNEQFF
few TRBD1 TRBJ2-5 TRBV29-1 TGCAGCGTTGCCAATACAGGGGGCTGGGGTGCTGAGACCCAGTACTTC CSVANTGGWGAETQYF
few NA TRBJ1-1 TRBV5-1 TGCGCCAGCAGCGTGCCGGGGATGAACACTGAAGCTTTCTTT CASSVPGMNTEAFF